Below, one T cell receptor beta chain is given with its context. The sample belongs to a study of blood T cell repertoires in COVID-19. As for the study in general: Sample material is recorded as cDNA or gDNA derived from T cells, B-cell-depleted T cells, or PBMCs.

Sequencing was performed with immunoSEQ multiplex PCR; in TCRdb, only in-frame clones are kept and a portion is missing. This sample has about 320,000 clones, with more than 70% found just once. The length of the CDR3 is 14 residues. CDR1 SGHRS and CDR2 YFSETQ come from the germline V gene. V lost 0 bases, J lost 6 bases, and 12 bases lay in between. Specimen: peripheral blood. This TCR was recovered from a woman aged 50 to 60 with acute or convalescent COVID-19. This chain uses TRBV5-1 with TRBJ1-1, with D unresolved. CDR3: CASSLDGPGPEAFF. The CDR3 bases are TGCGCCAGCAGCTTGGATGGTCCGGGTCCTGAAGCTTTCTTT.